Presented here are 12 T cell receptor beta chains from one specimen sequenced in a study of beta chain features in type 1 diabetes. Expressed TCRB transcripts were sequenced because the isolated RNA had all been reverse transcribed beforehand. The table came from immunoSEQ multiplex PCR; TCRdb's copy has only in-frame clones and leaves some out. The sample yields 810,000 or so clones, roughly 17% seen once. The material sequenced was naive CD4+ T cells from blood. All receptors come from a woman aged 18-29 years in good health.

The chain links TRBV4-2 to TRBJ2-5; D possibly corresponds to TRBD2 (5 bases). The CDR3 has 14 residues. V was cut by 0 bases and J by 5 bases, with 10 bases left in between. Germline V gene data show CDR1 as LGHNA and CDR2 as YNFKEQ. In nucleotides, the CDR3 is TGTGCCAGCAGCCAAGAGCACGGGGTCGAGACCCAGTACTTC. Translated, it gives CASSQEHGVETQYF.

This clone occurred a few times. This rearrangement joins TRBV5-7 to TRBJ2-1, with D uncertain. TRBV5-7 is assigned to the ORF class and has an uncertain function. CDR3 length: 16 amino acids. The V end lost 4 bases, the J end lost 1 base, and 15 bases lay between the germline ends. CDR3 residues: CASSHRFPWSYNEQFF. DNA for the CDR3: TGTGCCAGCAGCCATCGTTTCCCATGGTCCTACAATGAGCAGTTCTTC.

The chain recombines TRBV6-6 with TRBJ1-3; no definite D call. Germline CDR1 reads MNHNY; CDR2 reads SVGAGI (reference sequence). The CDR3 is made up of 14 amino acids. Trimming pared 6 bases from V and 0 bases from J, leaving 9 bases between. CDR3 DNA sequence: TGTGCCAGCAGCCGGGCCAGCTCTGGAAACACCATATATTTT. It translates to CASSRASSGNTIYF.

The V call is TRBV6-6, the J call TRBJ2-7; 7 nucleotides agree with TRBD1. Losses at the gene ends were 2 bases for V and 2 bases for J; bases not matched to a gene: 9. The germline V gene encodes CDR1 MNHNY and CDR2 SVGAGI (reference sequence). The CDR3 totals 16 residues. For the CDR3, the DNA is TGTGCCAGCAGTTACGCGTTTGACAGGGCGACCTACGAGCAGTACTTC. Encoded protein: CASSYAFDRATYEQYF.

This clone was seen a few times. The rearrangement links TRBV6-6 to TRBJ2-1; D perhaps matches TRBD2 (6 bases). Trimming stripped 2 bases from V and 12 bases from J, with 11 bases between. The CDR3 sequence is 12 residues long. Germline CDR1 MNHNY, CDR2 SVGAGI (reference sequence). The CDR3 loop is CASSYPEGGQFF. The CDR3 DNA reads as TGTGCCAGCAGTTACCCGGAGGGCGGGCAGTTCTTC.

This clone came up many times. The V gene is TRBV11-1, the J gene TRBJ2-6; no clear D gene. The CDR3 loop spans 13 amino acids. Germline V lookup: CDR1 SGHAT, CDR2 FQDESV (reference sequence). The V end lost 3 bases, the J end lost 1 base, and 1 base lay between the germline ends. The CDR3 here is CASSFSGANVLTF. For the CDR3, the DNA is TGTGCCAGCAGCTTTTCTGGGGCCAACGTCCTGACTTTC.

This clone was seen only a few times. This chain uses TRBV18 with TRBJ1-5; maybe TRBD1 (6 bases). CDR3 size: 14 residues. Per germline, CDR1 KGHSH and CDR2 LQKENI. Trimming cost V 2 bases and J 4 bases, with 9 bases left between them. This CDR3 is CASSPEQGNQPQHF. The CDR3 DNA is TGTGCCAGCTCACCAGAGCAGGGGAATCAGCCCCAGCATTTT.

This clone was seen a few times. This sequence joins TRBV2 and TRBJ2-7, with a possible D match to TRBD1 (6 bases). Germline lookup yields CDR1 SNHLY and CDR2 FYNNEI. The V end lost 7 bases, the J end lost 4 bases, and 20 bases lay between the germline ends. The CDR3 has 15 residues. CDR3 protein: CASKPLDSTEYEQYF. The CDR3 DNA reads TGTGCCAGCAAGCCCCTGGACAGCACCGAGTACGAGCAGTACTTC. The full variable domain, completed using reference TRBV2 and TRBJ2-7, is EPEVTQTPSHQVTQMGQEVILRCVPISNHLYFYWYRQILGQKVEFLVSFYNNEISEKSEIFDDQFSVERPDGSNFTLKIRSTKLEDSAMYFCASKPLDSTEYEQYFGPGTRLTVT.

The chain links TRBV19 to TRBJ2-2; no clear D gene. The CDR3 totals 14 residues. Germline loops: CDR1 LNHDA, CDR2 SQIVND (reference sequence). The ends were cut back, 7 bases at V and 1 base at J, with 10 bases in the middle. The DNA of the CDR3 is TGTGCCAGTAATCTGGCCCTGAACACCGGGGAGCTGTTTTTT. It codes for CASNLALNTGELFF.

This clone was found a few times. The sample has other DNA sequences that encode this CDR3 too. This chain links TRBV20-1 with TRBJ2-7; the D is unclear. Germline V CDR1 and CDR2: DFQATT, SNEGSKA (reference sequence). The V end was cut by 2 bases, the J end by 5 bases, with 4 bases between. This CDR3 region has 10 residues. CDR3 nucleotide sequence: TGCAGTGCTAGAAGCCACGAGCAGTACTTC. Amino acids: CSARSHEQYF.

The V call is TRBV5-4, the J call TRBJ2-3; 7 bases map to TRBD1. The ends lost 5 bases at V and 3 bases at J; junction bases unmatched: 12. CDR3 length: 16 amino acids. CDR1 and CDR2 from the germline V gene are SGHNT and YYREEE (reference sequence). In nucleotides, the CDR3 is TGTGCCAGCAGGAATAGACAGGGTCGAGGTACAGATACGCAGTATTTT. Translating it yields CASRNRQGRGTDTQYF.

The chain links TRBV15 to TRBJ2-7; D is perhaps TRBD2 (5 bases). From germline, CDR1 is LNHNV and CDR2 YYDKDF (reference sequence). CDR3 length: 14 residues. Trimming left V 0 bases short and J 1 base short, with 7 bases between. CDR3 region: CATSRERGSYEQYF. Here the CDR3 DNA reads TGTGCCACCAGCAGAGAACGGGGTTCCTACGAGCAGTACTTC. The variable domain in full, completed from reference TRBV15 and TRBJ2-7, reads DAMVIQNPRYQVTQFGKPVTLSCSQTLNHNVMYWYQQKSSQAPKLLFHYYDKDFNNEADTPDNFQSRRPNTSFCFLDIRSPGLGDTAMYLCATSRERGSYEQYFGPGTRLTVT.